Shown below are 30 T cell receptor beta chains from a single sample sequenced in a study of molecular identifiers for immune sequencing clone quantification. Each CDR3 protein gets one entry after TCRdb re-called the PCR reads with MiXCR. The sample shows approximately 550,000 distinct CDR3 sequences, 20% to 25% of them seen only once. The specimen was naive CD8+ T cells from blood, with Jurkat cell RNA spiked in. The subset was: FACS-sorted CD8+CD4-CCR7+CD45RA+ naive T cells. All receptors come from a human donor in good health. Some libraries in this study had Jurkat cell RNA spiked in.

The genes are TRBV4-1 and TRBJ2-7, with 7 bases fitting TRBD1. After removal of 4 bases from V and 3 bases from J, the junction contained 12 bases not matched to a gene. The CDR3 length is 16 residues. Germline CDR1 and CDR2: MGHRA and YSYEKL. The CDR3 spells CASSPSSGTANYEQYF. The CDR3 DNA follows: TGCGCCAGCAGCCCCTCATCCGGGACAGCCAACTACGAGCAGTACTTC.

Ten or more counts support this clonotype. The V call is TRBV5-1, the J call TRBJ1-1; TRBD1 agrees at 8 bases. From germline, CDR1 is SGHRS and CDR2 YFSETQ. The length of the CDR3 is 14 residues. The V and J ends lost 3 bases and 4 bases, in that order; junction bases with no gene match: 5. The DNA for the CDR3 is TGCGCCAGCAGCTGGGGACAGGACCTCACTGAAGCTTTCTTT. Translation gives CASSWGQDLTEAFF.

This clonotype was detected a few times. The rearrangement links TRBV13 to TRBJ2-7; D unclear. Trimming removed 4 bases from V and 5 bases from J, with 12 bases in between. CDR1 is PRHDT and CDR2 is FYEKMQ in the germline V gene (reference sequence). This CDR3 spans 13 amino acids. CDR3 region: CASSSPSGNEQYF. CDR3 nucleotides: TGTGCCAGCAGCTCGCCGTCGGGTAACGAGCAGTACTTC.

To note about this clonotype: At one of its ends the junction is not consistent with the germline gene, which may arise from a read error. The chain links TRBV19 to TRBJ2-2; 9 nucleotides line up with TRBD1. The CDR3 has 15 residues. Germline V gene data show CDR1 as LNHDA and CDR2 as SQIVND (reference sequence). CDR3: CTSILGDRATGELFF. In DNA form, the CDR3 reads TGTACCAGTATCCTAGGGGACAGGGCCACCGGGGAGCTGTTTTTT.

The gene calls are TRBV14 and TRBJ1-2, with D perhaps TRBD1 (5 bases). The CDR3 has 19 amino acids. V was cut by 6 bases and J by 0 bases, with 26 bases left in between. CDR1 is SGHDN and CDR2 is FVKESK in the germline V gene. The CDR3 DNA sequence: TGTGCCAGCAGACACGACATACCCATGGGGGACGATACTAACTATGGCTACACCTTC. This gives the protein CASRHDIPMGDDTNYGYTF.

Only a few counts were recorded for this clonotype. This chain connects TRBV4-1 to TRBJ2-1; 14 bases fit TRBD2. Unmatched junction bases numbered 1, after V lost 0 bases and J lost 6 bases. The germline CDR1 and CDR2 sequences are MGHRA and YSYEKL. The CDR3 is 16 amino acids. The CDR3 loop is CASSQEGLAGGNEQFF. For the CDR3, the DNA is TGCGCCAGCAGCCAAGAAGGACTAGCGGGGGGCAATGAGCAGTTCTTC.

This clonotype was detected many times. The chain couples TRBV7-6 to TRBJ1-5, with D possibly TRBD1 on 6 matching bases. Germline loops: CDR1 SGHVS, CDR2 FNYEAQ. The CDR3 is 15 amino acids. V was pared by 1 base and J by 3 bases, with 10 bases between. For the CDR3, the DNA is TGTGCCAGCAGCTTAGACGGACAGATCAATCAGCCCCAGCATTTT. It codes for CASSLDGQINQPQHF.

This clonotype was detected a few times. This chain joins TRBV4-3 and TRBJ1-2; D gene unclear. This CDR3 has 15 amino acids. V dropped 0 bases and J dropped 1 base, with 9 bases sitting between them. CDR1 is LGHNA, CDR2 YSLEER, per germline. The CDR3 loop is CASSQEYSVNYGYTF. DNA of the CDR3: TGCGCCAGCAGCCAAGAGTACTCAGTTAACTATGGCTACACCTTC.

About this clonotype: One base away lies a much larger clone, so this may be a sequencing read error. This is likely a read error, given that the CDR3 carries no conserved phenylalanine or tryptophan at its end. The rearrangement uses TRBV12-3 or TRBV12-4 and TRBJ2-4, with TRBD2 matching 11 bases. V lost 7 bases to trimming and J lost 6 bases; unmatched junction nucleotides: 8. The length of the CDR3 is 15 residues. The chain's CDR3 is CASKKTSGGLNIQYS. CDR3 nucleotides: TGTGCCAGCAAAAAAACTAGCGGGGGCTTAAACATTCAGTACTCC.

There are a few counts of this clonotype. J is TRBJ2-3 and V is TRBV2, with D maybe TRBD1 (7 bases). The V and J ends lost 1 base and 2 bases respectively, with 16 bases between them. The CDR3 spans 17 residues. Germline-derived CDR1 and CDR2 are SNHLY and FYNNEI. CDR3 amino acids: CASSEGGQGGITDTQYF. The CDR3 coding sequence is TGTGCCAGCAGTGAAGGGGGGCAGGGGGGAATCACAGATACGCAGTATTTT.

The DNA for the CDR3 is TGTGCCAGCAGTCAAGAAAGCGGGTTCTCTGGAAACACCATATATTTT. Its protein is CASSQESGFSGNTIYF. This rearrangement joins TRBV2 to TRBJ1-3; no reliable D call. V was clipped by 5 bases and J by 0 bases, with 14 bases between them. Germline CDR1 reads SNHLY; CDR2 reads FYNNEI. CDR3 length: 16 amino acids.

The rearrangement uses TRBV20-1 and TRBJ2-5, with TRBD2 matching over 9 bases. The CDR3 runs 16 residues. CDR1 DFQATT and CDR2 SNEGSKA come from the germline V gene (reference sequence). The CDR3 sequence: CRAGDSGGPSIETQYF. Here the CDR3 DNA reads TGCAGAGCCGGAGATAGCGGGGGTCCCTCAATAGAGACCCAGTACTTC.

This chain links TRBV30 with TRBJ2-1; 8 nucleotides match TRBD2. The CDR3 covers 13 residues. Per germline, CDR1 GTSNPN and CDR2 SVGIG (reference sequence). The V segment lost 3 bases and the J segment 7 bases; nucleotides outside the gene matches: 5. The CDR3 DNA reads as TGTGCCTGGAGGTACGCGGGGGGAAATGAGCAGTTCTTC. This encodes CAWRYAGGNEQFF.

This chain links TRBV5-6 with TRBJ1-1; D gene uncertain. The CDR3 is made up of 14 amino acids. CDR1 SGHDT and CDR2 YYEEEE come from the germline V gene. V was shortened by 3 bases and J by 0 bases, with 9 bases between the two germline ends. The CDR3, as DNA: TGTGCCAGCAGCTGGAGGAACATGAACACTGAAGCTTTCTTT. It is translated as CASSWRNMNTEAFF.

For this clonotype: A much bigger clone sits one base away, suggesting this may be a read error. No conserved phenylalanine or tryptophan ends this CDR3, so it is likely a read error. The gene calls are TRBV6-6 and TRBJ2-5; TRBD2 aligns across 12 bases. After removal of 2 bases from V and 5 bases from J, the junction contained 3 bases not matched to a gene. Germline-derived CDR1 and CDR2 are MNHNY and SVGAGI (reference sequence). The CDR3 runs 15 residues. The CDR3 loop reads CASSYPSGGAETQYL. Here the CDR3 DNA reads TGTGCCAGCAGTTACCCTAGCGGGGGGGCTGAGACCCAGTACCTC.

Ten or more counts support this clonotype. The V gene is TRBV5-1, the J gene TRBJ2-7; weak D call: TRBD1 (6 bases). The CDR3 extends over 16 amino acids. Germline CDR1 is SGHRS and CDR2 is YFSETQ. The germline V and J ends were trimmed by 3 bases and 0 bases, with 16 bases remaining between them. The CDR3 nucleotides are TGCGCCAGCAGCTGGGCACGGGACACAAGCTCCTACGAGCAGTACTTC. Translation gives CASSWARDTSSYEQYF. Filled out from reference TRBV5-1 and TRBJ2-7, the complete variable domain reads KAGVTQTPRYLIKTRGQQVTLSCSPISGHRSVSWYQQTPGQGLQFLFEYFSETQRNKGNFPGRFSGRQFSNSRSEMNVSTLELGDSALYLCASSWARDTSSYEQYFGPGTRLTVT.

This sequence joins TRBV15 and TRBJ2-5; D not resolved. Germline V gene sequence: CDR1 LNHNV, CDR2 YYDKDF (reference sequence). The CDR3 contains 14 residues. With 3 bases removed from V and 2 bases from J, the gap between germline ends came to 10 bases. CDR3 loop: CATSSPDGQETQYF. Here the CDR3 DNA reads TGTGCCACCAGCAGTCCGGACGGGCAAGAGACCCAGTACTTC.

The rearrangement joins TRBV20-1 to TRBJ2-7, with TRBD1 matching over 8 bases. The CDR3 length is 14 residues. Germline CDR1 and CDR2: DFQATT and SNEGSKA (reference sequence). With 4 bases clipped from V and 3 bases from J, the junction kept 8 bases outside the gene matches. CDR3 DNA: TGCAGTGCTATCGTCAGGGGGCTTGGCTACGAGCAGTACTTC. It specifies CSAIVRGLGYEQYF.

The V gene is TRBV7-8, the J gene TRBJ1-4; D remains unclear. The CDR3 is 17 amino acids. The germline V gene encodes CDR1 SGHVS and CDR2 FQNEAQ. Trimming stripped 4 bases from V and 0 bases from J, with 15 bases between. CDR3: CASSSVRPGTTNEKLFF. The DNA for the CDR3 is TGTGCCAGCAGCTCAGTTCGTCCGGGGACAACTAATGAAAAACTGTTTTTT.

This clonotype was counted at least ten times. For the CDR3, the DNA is TGTGCCAGCAGCTCCAACTACCAAGAGACCCAGTACTTC. This codes for CASSSNYQETQYF. This chain links TRBV7-8 with TRBJ2-5; D unresolved. Looked up from germline, CDR1 is SGHVS and CDR2 is FQNEAQ. V was clipped by 4 bases and J by 0 bases, with 6 bases between them. The CDR3 is made up of 13 amino acids.

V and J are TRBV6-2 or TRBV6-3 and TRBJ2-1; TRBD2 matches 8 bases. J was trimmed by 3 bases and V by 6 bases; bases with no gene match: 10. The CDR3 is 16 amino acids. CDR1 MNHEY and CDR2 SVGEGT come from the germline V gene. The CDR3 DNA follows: TGTGCCAGCAGAGCGACTAGCGCTGACTACTACAATGAGCAGTTCTTC. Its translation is CASRATSADYYNEQFF.

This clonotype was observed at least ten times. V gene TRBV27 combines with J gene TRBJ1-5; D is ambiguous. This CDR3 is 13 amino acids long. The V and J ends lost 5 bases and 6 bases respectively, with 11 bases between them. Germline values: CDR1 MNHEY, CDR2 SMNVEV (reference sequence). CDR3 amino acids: CASSAYRGQPQHF. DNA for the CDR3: TGTGCCAGCAGTGCCTATCGGGGTCAGCCCCAGCATTTT.

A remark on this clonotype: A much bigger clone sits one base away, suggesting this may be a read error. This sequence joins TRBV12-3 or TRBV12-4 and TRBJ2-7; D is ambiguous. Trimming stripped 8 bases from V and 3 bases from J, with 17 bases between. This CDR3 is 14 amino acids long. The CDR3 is CASGSLGSGYEQYF. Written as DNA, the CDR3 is TGTGCCAGCGGTTCCTTAGGTTCAGGCTACGAGCAGTACTTC.

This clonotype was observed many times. CDR3 sequence reads: CASSQDGPGRTDTQYF. CDR3 sequence (DNA): TGCGCCAGCAGCCAAGATGGTCCGGGACGCACAGATACGCAGTATTTT. J is TRBJ2-3 and V is TRBV4-3; D is perhaps TRBD1 or TRBD2 (5 bases each). V lost 0 bases and J 1 base, leaving 11 bases between the germline ends. CDR1 and CDR2 from the germline V gene are LGHNA and YSLEER. The CDR3 has 16 amino acids.

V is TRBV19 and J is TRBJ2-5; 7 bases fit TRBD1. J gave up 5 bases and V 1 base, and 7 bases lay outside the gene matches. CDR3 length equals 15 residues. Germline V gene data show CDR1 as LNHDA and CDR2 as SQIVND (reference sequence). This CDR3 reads CASSIGSTGMETQYF. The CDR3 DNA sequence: TGTGCCAGTAGTATAGGTTCGACAGGGATGGAGACCCAGTACTTC.

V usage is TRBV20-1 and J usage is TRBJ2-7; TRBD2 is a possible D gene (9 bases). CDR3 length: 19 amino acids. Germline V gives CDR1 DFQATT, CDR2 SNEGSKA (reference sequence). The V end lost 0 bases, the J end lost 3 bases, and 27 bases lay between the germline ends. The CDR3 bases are TGCAGTGCTAGAGATCAGGAGGGACTAGCATACAGGGGGGACTACGAGCAGTACTTC. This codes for CSARDQEGLAYRGDYEQYF.

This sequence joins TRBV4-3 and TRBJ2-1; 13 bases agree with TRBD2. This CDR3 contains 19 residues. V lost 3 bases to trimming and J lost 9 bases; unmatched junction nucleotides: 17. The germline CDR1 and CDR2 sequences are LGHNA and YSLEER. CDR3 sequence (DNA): TGCGCCAGCAGCCAGGAGACCGTACTCGGGACTAGCGGGAAGGGTGAGCAGTTCTTC. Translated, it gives CASSQETVLGTSGKGEQFF.

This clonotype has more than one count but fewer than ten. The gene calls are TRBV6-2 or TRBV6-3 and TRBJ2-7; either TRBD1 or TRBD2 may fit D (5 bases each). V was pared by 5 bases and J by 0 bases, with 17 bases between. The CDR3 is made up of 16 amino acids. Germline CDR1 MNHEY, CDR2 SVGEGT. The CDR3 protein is CASSLLGARASYEQYF. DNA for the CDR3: TGTGCCAGCAGTCTACTAGGGGCCAGGGCCTCCTACGAGCAGTACTTC.

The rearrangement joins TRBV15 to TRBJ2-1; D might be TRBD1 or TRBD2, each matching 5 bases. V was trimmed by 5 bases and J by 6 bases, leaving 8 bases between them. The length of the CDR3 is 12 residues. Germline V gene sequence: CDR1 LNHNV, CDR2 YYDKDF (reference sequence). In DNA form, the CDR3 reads TGTGCCACCAGCGGGACCCGCAATGAGCAGTTCTTC. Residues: CATSGTRNEQFF.

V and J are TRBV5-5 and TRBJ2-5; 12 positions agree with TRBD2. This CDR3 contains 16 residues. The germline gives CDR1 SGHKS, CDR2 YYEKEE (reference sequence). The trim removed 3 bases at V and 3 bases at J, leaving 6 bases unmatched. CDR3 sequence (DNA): TGTGCCAGCAGCTCGACTAGCGGGGGACCCAAAGAGACCCAGTACTTC. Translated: CASSSTSGGPKETQYF. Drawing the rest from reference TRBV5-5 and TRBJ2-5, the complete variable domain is DAGVTQSPTHLIKTRGQQVTLRCSPISGHKSVSWYQQVLGQGPQFIFQYYEKEERGRGNFPDRFSARQFPNYSSELNVNALLLGDSALYLCASSSTSGGPKETQYFGPGTRLLVL.